The rows below give T cell receptor beta chains drawn from one sample of a study of type 1 regulatory T cells. TCRdb called the reads again in MiXCR, with one record for every CDR3 protein. Of about 62,000 distinct CDR3 sequences in the sample, 62% are singletons; the top ten hold 1.8%. The antigens for these receptors are not known. What was sequenced was cultured non-Tr1 T cells, either the whole culture or a sorted T cell fraction (not recorded which). Receptor source: a human donor in good health. Each CDR3 is given with its conserved first and last residue. D genes are given only for firm matches. For some rows the clone size is stated as once, few or many, or as a class when expanded; others skip it.

d_gene,v_gene,j_gene,abundance,CDR3nt,CDR3aa
NA,TRBV20-1,TRBJ1-2,NA,TGCAGTGCCCAGGGGCCTCCTTATGGCTACACCTTC,CSAQGPPYGYTF
NA,TRBV7-3,TRBJ2-1,few,TGTGCCAGCAGCTTACAGCCCAGGGTTGGGAGCTCCTACAATGAGCAGTTCTTC,CASSLQPRVGSSYNEQFF
NA,TRBV18,TRBJ2-7,NA,TGTGCCAGCTCACCCCTAAGGGGTACCTCTGACGAGCAGTACTTC,CASSPLRGTSDEQYF
NA,TRBV7-3,TRBJ2-7,NA,TGTGCCAGCAGCCCCTCCCGAGCTAGCGCATACGAGCAGTACTTC,CASSPSRASAYEQYF
TRBD1,TRBV20-1,TRBJ2-7,once,TGCAGTGCTGATGGGACAGGGTCCTCCTACGAGCAGTACTTC,CSADGTGSSYEQYF
NA,TRBV7-2,TRBJ1-2,NA,TGTGCCAGCAGCTTAGCCCAGGGGACGGCTGGCTACACCTTC,CASSLAQGTAGYTF
NA,TRBV5-1,TRBJ2-3,NA,TGCGCCAGCGCGAGGTTAGCTAGCGAGACTAGCACAGATACGCAGTATTTT,CASARLASETSTDTQYF
NA,TRBV7-2,TRBJ2-4,NA,TGTGCCAGCAGCCCCCGCGGGCGTATGGAGCAGTACTTC,CASSPRGRMEQYF
NA,TRBV5-1,TRBJ2-1,NA,TGCGCCAGCAGCTTCGGGGAAAACAATGAGCAGTTCTTC,CASSFGENNEQFF
NA,TRBV4-3,TRBJ2-1,few,TGCGCCAGCAGTCAAGAACTGCTTTTTTCCTCCTACAATGAGCAGTTCTTC,CASSQELLFSSYNEQFF
NA,TRBV20-1,TRBJ2-7,NA,TGCAGTGCTAGCACGAGAGCCTACGAGCAGTACTTC,CSASTRAYEQYF
NA,TRBV10-3,TRBJ2-1,once,TGTGCCATCTCCGCCCAGAGGGCCGGTGAGCAGTTCTTC,CAISAQRAGEQFF
NA,TRBV7-3,TRBJ2-3,NA,TGTGCCAGCAGCTTGATAGCGGCCAGCACAGATACGCAGTATTTT,CASSLIAASTDTQYF
NA,TRBV25-1,TRBJ1-1,NA,TGTGCCAGCAGTGATTGGGGCCAGAACACTGAAGCTTTCTTT,CASSDWGQNTEAFF
NA,TRBV29-1,TRBJ2-1,NA,TGCAGCGTTGTAAGGGGTGGCGATGAGCAGTTCTTC,CSVVRGGDEQFF
NA,TRBV20-1,TRBJ1-6,NA,TGCAGTGCTAGTGTCCAGCTAAATTCACCCCTCCACTTT,CSASVQLNSPLHF
TRBD1,TRBV10-3,TRBJ2-5,NA,TGTGCCATCAGGTCAGACAGGGGTGAAGAGACCCAGTACTTC,CAIRSDRGEETQYF
TRBD2,TRBV6-6,TRBJ2-1,NA,TGTGCCAGCATCAAAAGCGGACTAGCGGGAGGCAATGAGCAGTTCTTC,CASIKSGLAGGNEQFF
TRBD1,TRBV20-1,TRBJ1-1,NA,TGCAGTGCCGGCGGATACAGGGGCACGAACACTGAAGCTTTCTTT,CSAGGYRGTNTEAFF
TRBD2,TRBV25-1,TRBJ2-2,NA,TGTGCCAGCAGTGAATTGGGACTAGCTGGAACCGGGGAGCTGTTTTTT,CASSELGLAGTGELFF
TRBD1,TRBV29-1,TRBJ2-7,few,TGCAGCGTTCGTACCGGGACAGGGGTAAGGGTAGGGTCCTACGAGCAGTACTTC,CSVRTGTGVRVGSYEQYF
TRBD1,TRBV5-1,TRBJ1-1,NA,TGCGCCAGCAGCCCAGGGGGCGCGAACACTGAAGCTTTCTTT,CASSPGGANTEAFF
TRBD2,TRBV25-1,TRBJ2-1,NA,TGTGCCAGCCCGGACAGCCCCAGACTAGCGGGAGACCAGGATGAGCAGTTCTTC,CASPDSPRLAGDQDEQFF
NA,TRBV11-2,TRBJ2-3,NA,TGTGCCAGCAGCCGGACGACGGGGCGCACAGATACGCAGTATTTT,CASSRTTGRTDTQYF
NA,TRBV6-1,TRBJ2-3,NA,TGTGCCAGCAGTGATATATTGACTAGTGGCACAGATACGCAGTATTTT,CASSDILTSGTDTQYF
NA,TRBV12-3/TRBV12-4,TRBJ2-5,once,TGTGCCAGCAGTCGCCCCCTCGGGGCCAAAGAGACCCAGTACTTC,CASSRPLGAKETQYF
NA,TRBV20-1,TRBJ2-5,NA,TGCAGTGCTAGAACGACTGATGGGTTAGGGACCCAGTACTTC,CSARTTDGLGTQYF
NA,TRBV4-2,TRBJ2-2,NA,TGTGCCAGCAGCCAAGACGGGGGCCCAAAACGGACCGGGGAGCTGTTTTTT,CASSQDGGPKRTGELFF
NA,TRBV7-2,TRBJ2-3,NA,TGTGCCAGCAGCTTACTACGGGGAGGAGGGTCAGATACGCAGTATTTT,CASSLLRGGGSDTQYF
NA,TRBV5-1,TRBJ2-1,NA,TGCGCCAGCAGCTTGGGAGGTATCCGCCAGAATGAGCAGTTCTTC,CASSLGGIRQNEQFF